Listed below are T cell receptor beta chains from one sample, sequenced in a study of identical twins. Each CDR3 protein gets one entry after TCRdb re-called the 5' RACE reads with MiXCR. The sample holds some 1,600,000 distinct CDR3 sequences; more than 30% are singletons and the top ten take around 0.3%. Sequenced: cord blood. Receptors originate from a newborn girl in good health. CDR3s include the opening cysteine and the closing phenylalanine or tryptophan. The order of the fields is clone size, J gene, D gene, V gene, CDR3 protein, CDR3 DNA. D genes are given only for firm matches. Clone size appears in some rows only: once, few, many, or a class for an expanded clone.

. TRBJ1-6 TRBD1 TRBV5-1 CASSLRGQGESYNSPLHF TGCGCCAGCAGCTTGAGGGGACAGGGAGAATCCTATAATTCACCCCTCCACTTT
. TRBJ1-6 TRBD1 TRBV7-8 CASSHGTGLNSPLHF TGTGCCAGCAGCCATGGGACAGGGCTTAATTCACCCCTCCACTTT
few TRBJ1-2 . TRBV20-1 CSARDTGTYGYTF TGCAGTGCTAGAGATACCGGGACTTATGGCTACACCTTC
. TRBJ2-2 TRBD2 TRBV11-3 CASSPSGNDPLNTGELFF TGTGCCAGCAGCCCGAGCGGGAATGACCCCCTGAACACCGGGGAGCTGTTTTTT
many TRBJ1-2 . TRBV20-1 CSAEGRNYGYTF TGCAGTGCTGAGGGCCGTAACTATGGCTACACCTTC
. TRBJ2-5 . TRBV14 CASSQGGTSMETQYF TGTGCCAGCAGCCAAGGAGGAACTAGCATGGAGACCCAGTACTTC
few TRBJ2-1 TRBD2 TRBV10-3 CAINSGSLNNEQFF TGTGCCATCAACAGCGGGAGCTTAAACAATGAGCAGTTCTTC
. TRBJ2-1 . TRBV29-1 CSVVVMSSYNEQFF TGCAGCGTTGTAGTCATGAGCTCCTACAATGAGCAGTTCTTC
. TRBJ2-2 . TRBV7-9 CASSRTGLGELFF TGTGCCAGCAGCCGTACGGGTCTCGGGGAGCTGTTTTTT
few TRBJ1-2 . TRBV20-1 CSARDAGSYGYTF TGCAGTGCTAGAGATGCCGGGTCCTATGGCTACACCTTC
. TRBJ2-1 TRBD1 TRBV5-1 CAGSSAGGHEQFF TGCGCCGGCAGCTCCGCAGGGGGTCATGAGCAGTTCTTC
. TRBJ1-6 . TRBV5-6 CASSLRGRDNSPPHF TGTGCCAGCAGCCTACGGGGGCGAGATAATTCACCCCCCCACTTT
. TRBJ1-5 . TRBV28 CASSPPLLSYQPQHF TGTGCCAGCAGCCCGCCCCTTCTTTCGTATCAGCCCCAGCATTTT
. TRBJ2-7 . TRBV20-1 CSTTQGSYEQYF TGCAGTACTACACAGGGCTCCTACGAGCAGTACTTC
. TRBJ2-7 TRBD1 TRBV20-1 CSAIGQVLYEQYF TGCAGTGCTATCGGACAGGTACTCTACGAGCAGTACTTC
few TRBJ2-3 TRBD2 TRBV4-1 CASSQAIAGVTDTQYF TGCGCCAGCAGCCAAGCTATAGCGGGAGTTACAGATACGCAGTATTTT
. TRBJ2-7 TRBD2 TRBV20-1 CSPNKGLRSYEQYF TGCAGTCCCAATAAGGGACTACGGTCCTACGAGCAGTACTTC
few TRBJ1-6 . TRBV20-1 CSAPLSGLSPLHF TGCAGTGCCCCCCTATCGGGTCTCTCGCCCCTCCACTTT
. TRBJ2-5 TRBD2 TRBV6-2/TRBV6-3 CASTEWGRAQEAQYF TGTGCCAGCACCGAGTGGGGGAGGGCCCAGGAGGCCCAGTACTTC
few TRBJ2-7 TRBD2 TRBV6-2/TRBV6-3 CASRAIGTSYEQYF TGTGCCAGCAGAGCGATCGGGACTAGCTACGAGCAGTACTTC
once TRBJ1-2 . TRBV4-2 CASSRFTGTGYTF TGTGCCAGCAGCCGGTTCACAGGGACCGGCTACACCTTC
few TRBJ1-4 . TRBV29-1 CSVVVGALEKLFF TGCAGCGTTGTGGTGGGGGCGCTTGAAAAACTGTTTTTT
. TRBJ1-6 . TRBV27 CASSLGGGRVFNSPLHF TGTGCCAGCAGTTTGGGTGGAGGAAGGGTCTTTAATTCACCCCTCCACTTT
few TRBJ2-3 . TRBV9 CASSVGGGQVDTQYF TGTGCCAGCAGCGTAGGAGGGGGACAAGTGGATACGCAGTATTTT
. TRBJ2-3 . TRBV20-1 CSTKGLVDTQYF TGCAGTACAAAAGGCCTCGTGGATACGCAGTATTTT
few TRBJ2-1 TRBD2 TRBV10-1 CASGGTSAYNEQFF TGCGCCAGCGGTGGGACTAGCGCCTACAATGAGCAGTTCTTC
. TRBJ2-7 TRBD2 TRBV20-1 CSAYQSTSGSYEQYF TGCAGTGCTTACCAATCGACTAGCGGGAGTTACGAGCAGTACTTC
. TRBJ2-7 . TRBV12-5 CASGLVPEADYEQSF TGTGCTAGTGGTTTGGTACCAGAAGCGGACTACGAGCAGTCCTTC
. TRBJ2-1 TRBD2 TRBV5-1 CASSFRTSGANEQFF TGCGCCAGCAGCTTTCGGACTAGCGGAGCCAATGAGCAGTTCTTC